One T cell receptor beta chain is described in this entry. Its cognate antigen is unknown. TCRB transcripts that were expressed got sequenced, as all of the isolated RNA had been reverse transcribed. The read count averaged around 3.6 million across naive, central memory and regulatory T cell samples. The assay was immunoSEQ multiplex PCR, and TCRdb's table has in-frame clones only and misses some. The sample carries about 160,000 clones, 7% to 10% recorded once. V was shortened by 5 bases and J by 8 bases, with 16 bases between the two germline ends. This CDR3 is built from 15 residues. Germline-derived CDR1 and CDR2 are SGHVS and FQNEAQ. The data originate from a study of beta chain features in type 1 diabetes. Looking at the study overall: Patients were similar to healthy donors in age and gender (as well as in cell yields). Notes on the study in general: Patients with type 1 diabetes showed fewer VDJ junction insertions and more deletions.

Via CD45RO/CCR7/CD25/CD127/CD95/CD27, cells of the CD4+ naive, central memory, regulatory and stem cell-like memory subsets were sorted. The gene calls are TRBV7-8 and TRBJ1-6, with D perhaps matching TRBD1 (5 bases). The receptor's source is a woman aged 18-29 years in good health. Source material: central memory CD4+ T cells from blood. In DNA, the CDR3 is TGTGCCAGCAGCCCCATCCGGGGGGAGGATTCACCCCTCCACTTT. Translated, it gives CASSPIRGEDSPLHF.